The sequence of this T cell receptor (beta chain) was determined in a study of vaccination and CD4 T cells after COVID-19. The wider study: Post-vaccine sampling followed dose two by a median about 69 days (range 14 to 241).

Sequencing of the DNA from cultured CD4+ T cells was carried out with the Oncomine TCR Beta short-read assay. TCRdb reprocessed the PCR reads via MiXCR and lists one record per CDR3 protein. The sample carries about 12,000 distinct CDR3 sequences, approximately 82% recorded once. Of note for this clonotype: Its antigen is unidentified.

Indicated treatment: roughly 10-day PBMC culture with coronavirus spike peptide pools or control peptides (ViraFEST assay). ViraFEST stimulated the growth of antigen-specific T cells using peptide pools and subsequently profiled their TCRs by sequencing. CD4+ T cells were isolated by negative selection after about ten days of culture. V was trimmed by 6 bases and J by 3 bases, leaving 11 bases between them. This CDR3 spans 12 amino acids. Germline V CDR1 and CDR2: DFQATT, SNEGSKA (reference sequence). V gene TRBV20-1 combines with J gene TRBJ2-5; D is perhaps TRBD1 or TRBD2 (5 bases each). The clonotype originates from a human donor who had recovered from COVID-19. Sequenced sample: CD4+ T cells from blood, cultured in vitro. The CDR3 DNA follows: TGCAGTGCGGGGCTAGCAAAAGAGACCCAGTACTTC. Its protein is CSAGLAKETQYF.